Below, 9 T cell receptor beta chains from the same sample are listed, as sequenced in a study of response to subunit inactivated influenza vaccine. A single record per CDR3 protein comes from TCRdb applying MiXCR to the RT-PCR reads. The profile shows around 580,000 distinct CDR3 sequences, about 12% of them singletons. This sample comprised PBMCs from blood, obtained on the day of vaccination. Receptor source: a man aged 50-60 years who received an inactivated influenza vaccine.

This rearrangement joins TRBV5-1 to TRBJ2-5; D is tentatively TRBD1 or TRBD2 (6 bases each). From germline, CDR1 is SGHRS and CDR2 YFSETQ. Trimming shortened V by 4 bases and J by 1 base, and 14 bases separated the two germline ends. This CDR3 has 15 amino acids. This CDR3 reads CASSEPQGGQETQYF. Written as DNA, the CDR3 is TGCGCCAGCAGCGAACCACAGGGAGGCCAAGAGACCCAGTACTTC.

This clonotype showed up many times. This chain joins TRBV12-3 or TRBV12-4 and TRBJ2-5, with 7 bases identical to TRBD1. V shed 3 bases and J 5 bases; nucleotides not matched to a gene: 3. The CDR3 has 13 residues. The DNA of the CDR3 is TGTGCCAGCAGTTTGACAGGGCGGGAGACCCAGTACTTC. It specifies CASSLTGRETQYF.

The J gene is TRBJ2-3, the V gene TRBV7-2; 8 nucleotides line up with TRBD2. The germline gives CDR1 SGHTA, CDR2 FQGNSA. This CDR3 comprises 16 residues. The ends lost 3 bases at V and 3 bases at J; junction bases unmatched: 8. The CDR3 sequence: CASSFHSGTLTDTQYF. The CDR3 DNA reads TGTGCCAGCAGCTTCCATAGCGGGACCTTAACAGATACGCAGTATTTT.

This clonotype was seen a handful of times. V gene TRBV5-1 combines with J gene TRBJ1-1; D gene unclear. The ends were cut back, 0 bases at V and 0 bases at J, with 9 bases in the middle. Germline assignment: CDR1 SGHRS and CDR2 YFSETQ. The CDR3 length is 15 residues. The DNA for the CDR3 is TGCGCCAGCAGCTTGGTGGCCAGTTTGAACACTGAAGCTTTCTTT. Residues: CASSLVASLNTEAFF.

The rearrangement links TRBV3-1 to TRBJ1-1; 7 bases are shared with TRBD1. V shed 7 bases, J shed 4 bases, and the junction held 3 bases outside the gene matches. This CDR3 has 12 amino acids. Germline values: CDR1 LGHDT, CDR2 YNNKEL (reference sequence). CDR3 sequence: CASTQGGTEAFF. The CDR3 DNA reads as TGTGCCAGCACCCAGGGGGGCACTGAAGCTTTCTTT. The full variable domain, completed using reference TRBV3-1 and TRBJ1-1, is DTAVSQTPKYLVTQMGNDKSIKCEQNLGHDTMYWYKQDSKKFLKIMFSYNNKELIINETVPNRFSPKSPDKAHLNLHINSLELGDSAVYFCASTQGGTEAFFGQGTRLTVV.

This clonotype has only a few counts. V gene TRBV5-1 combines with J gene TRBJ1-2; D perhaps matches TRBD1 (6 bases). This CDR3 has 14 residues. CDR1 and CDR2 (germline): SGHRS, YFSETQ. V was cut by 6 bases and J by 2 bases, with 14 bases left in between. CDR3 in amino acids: CASNQGTTNYGYTF. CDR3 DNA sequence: TGCGCCAGCAACCAAGGGACAACGAACTATGGCTACACCTTC.

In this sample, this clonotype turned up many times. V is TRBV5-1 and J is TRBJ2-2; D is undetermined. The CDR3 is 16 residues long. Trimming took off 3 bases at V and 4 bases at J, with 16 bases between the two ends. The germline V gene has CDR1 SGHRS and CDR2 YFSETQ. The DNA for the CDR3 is TGCGCCAGCAGCTCGAACCCTACCCCCGGCACCGGGGAGCTGTTTTTT. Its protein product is CASSSNPTPGTGELFF.

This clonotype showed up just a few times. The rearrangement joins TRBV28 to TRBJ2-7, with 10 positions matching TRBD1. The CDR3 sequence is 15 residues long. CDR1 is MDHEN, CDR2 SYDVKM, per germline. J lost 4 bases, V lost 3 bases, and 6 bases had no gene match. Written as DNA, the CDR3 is TGTGCCAGCAGTTTCCCCGGGACAGGGGTATACGAGCAGTACTTC. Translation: CASSFPGTGVYEQYF. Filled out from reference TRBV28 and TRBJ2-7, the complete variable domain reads DVKVTQSSRYLVKRTGEKVFLECVQDMDHENMFWYRQDPGLGLRLIYFSYDVKMKEKGDIPEGYSVSREKKERFSLILESASTNQTSMYLCASSFPGTGVYEQYFGPGTRLTVT.

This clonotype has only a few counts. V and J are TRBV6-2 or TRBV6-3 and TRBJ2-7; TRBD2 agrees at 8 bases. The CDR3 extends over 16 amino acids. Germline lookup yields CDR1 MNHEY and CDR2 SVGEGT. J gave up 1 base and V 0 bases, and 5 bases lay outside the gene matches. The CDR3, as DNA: TGTGCCAGCAGTTACTCGGAGGGACTAGTGTCCTACGAGCAGTACTTC. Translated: CASSYSEGLVSYEQYF.